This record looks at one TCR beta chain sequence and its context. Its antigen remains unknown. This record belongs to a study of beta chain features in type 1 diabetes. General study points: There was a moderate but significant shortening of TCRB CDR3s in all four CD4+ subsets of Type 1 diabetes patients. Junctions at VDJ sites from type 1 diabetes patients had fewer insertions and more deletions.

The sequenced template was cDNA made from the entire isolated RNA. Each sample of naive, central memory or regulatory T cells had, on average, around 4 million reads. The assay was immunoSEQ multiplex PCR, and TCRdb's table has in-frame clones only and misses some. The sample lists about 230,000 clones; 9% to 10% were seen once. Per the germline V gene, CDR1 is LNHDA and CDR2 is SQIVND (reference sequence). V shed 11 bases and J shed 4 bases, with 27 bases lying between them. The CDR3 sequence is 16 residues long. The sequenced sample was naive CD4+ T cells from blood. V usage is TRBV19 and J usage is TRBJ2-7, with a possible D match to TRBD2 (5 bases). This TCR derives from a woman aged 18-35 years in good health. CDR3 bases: TGTGCCTCCTATGGGAGAGTTCCACCGAATGATTACGAGCAGTACTTC. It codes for CASYGRVPPNDYEQYF.